This TCR beta chain was sequenced for a study of cytomegalovirus exposure and HLA in healthy donors. The PCR employed 60 Vbeta primers together with 13 Jbeta primers. TCRdb keeps only in-frame clones here, not all; method: immunoSEQ multiplex PCR. This table has about 120,000 clones, about three quarters appearing once. Germline CDR1 GTSNPN, CDR2 SVGIG (reference sequence). This CDR3 is 13 amino acids long. The V and J ends lost 5 bases and 2 bases respectively, with 12 bases between them. Input material: PBMCs. The chain is built from TRBV30 and TRBJ1-2; the D gene is possibly TRBD1 (6 bases). The clonotype was recovered from a female donor in good health and CMV-seronegative. For the CDR3, the DNA is TGTGCCTGGCGGCCAGACAGGAACTATGGCTACACCTTC. As protein: CAWRPDRNYGYTF.